What follows is one T cell receptor (beta chain) and its context. Data came from immunoSEQ multiplex PCR; TCRdb stores just in-frame clones and leaves some out. The table shows around 700,000 clones, with about 90% occurring only once. The data were taken from a study of shared clonotypes between healthy human individuals. Terminally differentiated effector memory CD45RA+ cells were excluded from the naive CD8 cells, which were CD45RO-negative and positively selected for CCR7. V gave up 3 bases and J gave up 9 bases; unmatched junction bases: 4. CDR1 is MRHNA and CDR2 is SNTAGT in the germline V gene. The CDR3 is made up of 14 amino acids.

The source is a man aged 25 to 40 in good health. The chain links TRBV6-4 to TRBJ2-1, with 11 bases matching TRBD2. Sequencing input: naive CD8+ T cells sorted from blood. CDR3 sequence reads: CASSDSGRAGEQFF. DNA for the CDR3: TGTGCCAGCAGTGATAGCGGGAGGGCGGGTGAGCAGTTCTTC.